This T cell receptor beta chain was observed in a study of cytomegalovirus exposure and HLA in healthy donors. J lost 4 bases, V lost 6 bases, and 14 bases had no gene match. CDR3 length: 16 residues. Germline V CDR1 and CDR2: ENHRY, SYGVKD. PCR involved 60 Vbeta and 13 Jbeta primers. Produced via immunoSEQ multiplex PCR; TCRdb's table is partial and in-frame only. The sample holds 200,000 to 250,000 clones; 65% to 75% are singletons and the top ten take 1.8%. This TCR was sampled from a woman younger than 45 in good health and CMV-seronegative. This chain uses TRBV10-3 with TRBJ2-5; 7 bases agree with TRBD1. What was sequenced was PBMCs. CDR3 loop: CAIRSFEGARGETQYF. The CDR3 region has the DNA TGTGCCATCAGAAGTTTCGAGGGGGCTCGTGGAGAGACCCAGTACTTC.